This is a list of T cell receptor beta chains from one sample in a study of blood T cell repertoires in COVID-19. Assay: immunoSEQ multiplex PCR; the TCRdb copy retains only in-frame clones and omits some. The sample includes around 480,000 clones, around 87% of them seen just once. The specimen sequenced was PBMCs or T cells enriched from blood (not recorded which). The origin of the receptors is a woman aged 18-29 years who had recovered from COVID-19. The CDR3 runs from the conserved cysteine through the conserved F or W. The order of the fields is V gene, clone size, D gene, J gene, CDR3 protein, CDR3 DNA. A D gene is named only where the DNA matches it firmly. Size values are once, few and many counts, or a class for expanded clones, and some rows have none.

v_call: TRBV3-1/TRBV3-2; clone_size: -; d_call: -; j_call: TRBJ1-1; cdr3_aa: CASSPSRDTLGTEAFF; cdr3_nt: TGTGCCAGCAGCCCTTCCCGGGACACCCTGGGCACTGAAGCTTTCTTT
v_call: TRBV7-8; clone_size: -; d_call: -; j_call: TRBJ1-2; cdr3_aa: CASSLGQGNGYTF; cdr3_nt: TGTGCCAGCAGCTTAGGTCAGGGTAATGGCTACACCTTC
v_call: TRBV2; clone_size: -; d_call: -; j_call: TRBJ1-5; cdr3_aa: CASSESRPSNQPQHF; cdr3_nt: TGTGCCAGCAGTGAATCCAGGCCCAGCAATCAGCCCCAGCATTTT
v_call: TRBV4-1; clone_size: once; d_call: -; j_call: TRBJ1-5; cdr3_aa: CASSPRTWGNQPQHF; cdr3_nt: TGCGCCAGCAGCCCGCGGACTTGGGGCAATCAGCCCCAGCATTTT
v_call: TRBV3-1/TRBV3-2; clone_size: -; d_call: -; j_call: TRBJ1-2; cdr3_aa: CASSQDRGLRYTF; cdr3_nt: TGTGCCAGCAGCCAAGATCGCGGACTCCGATACACCTTC
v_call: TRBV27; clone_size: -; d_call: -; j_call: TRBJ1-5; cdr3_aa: CASSLTQDYSNQPQHF; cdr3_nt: TGTGCCAGCAGTTTAACCCAGGACTATAGCAATCAGCCCCAGCATTTT
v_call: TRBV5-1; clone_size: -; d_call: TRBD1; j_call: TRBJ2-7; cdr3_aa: CASSGDRGPYEQYF; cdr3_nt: TGCGCCAGCAGCGGGGACAGGGGCCCCTACGAGCAGTACTTC
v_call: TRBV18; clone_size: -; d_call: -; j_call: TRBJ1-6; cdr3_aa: CASSRTGNSPLHF; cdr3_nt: TGTGCCAGCTCACGGACTGGTAATTCACCCCTCCACTTT
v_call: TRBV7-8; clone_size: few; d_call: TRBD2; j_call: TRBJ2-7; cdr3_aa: CASGGDGALLYEQYF; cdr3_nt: TGTGCCAGCGGGGGGGACGGGGCGTTACTTTACGAGCAGTACTTC
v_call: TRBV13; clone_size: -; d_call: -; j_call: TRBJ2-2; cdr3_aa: CASSRGNTGELFF; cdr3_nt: TGTGCCAGCAGTAGGGGAAACACCGGGGAGCTGTTTTTT
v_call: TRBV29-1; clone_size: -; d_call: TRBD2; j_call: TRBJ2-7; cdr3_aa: CSVGGAGASSYEQYF; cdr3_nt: TGCAGCGTTGGGGGAGCGGGGGCCAGCTCCTACGAGCAGTACTTC
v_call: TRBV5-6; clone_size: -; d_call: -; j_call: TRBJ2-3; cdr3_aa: CASSSPQKDTQYF; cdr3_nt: TGTGCCAGCAGCTCCCCCCAGAAAGATACGCAGTATTTT
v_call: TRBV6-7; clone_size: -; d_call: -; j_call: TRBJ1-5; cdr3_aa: CASSSMQTNLNTIDNQPQHF; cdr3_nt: TGTGCCAGCAGTTCGATGCAAACCAATCTCAACACAATTGACAATCAGCCCCAGCATTTT
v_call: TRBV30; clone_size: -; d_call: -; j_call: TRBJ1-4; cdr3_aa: CAWTGRDTSKLFF; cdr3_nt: TGTGCCTGGACCGGAAGAGACACCTCAAAACTGTTTTTT
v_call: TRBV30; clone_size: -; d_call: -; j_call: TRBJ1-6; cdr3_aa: CAWSDQTGGNSPLHF; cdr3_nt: TGTGCCTGGAGTGACCAGACCGGGGGGAATTCACCCCTCCACTTT
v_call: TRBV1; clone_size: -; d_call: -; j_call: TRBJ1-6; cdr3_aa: CTSSLQGTHSPLHF; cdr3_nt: TGCACCAGCAGCCTACAGGGTACCCATTCACCCCTCCACTTT
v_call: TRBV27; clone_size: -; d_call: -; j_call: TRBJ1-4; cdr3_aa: CASSFTGSNEKLFF; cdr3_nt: TGTGCCAGCAGTTTCACAGGTAGTAATGAAAAACTGTTTTTT
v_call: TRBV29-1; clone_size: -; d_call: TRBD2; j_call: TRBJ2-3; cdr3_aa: CSAARLAGAPDTQYF; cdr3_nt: TGCAGCGCTGCACGACTAGCGGGGGCCCCGGATACGCAGTATTTT
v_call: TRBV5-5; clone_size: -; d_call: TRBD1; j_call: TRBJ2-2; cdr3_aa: CASSSFGQGLNTGELFF; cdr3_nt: TGTGCCAGCAGCTCCTTCGGACAGGGCCTAAACACCGGGGAGCTGTTTTTT
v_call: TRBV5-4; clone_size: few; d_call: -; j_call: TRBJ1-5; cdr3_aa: CASSLWGGADQPQHF; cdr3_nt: TGTGCCAGCAGCTTGTGGGGGGGCGCGGATCAGCCCCAGCATTTT
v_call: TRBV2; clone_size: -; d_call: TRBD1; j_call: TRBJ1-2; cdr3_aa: CASNYLSRIGTDDGYTF; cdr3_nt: TGTGCCAGCAATTACTTGTCACGAATTGGGACAGATGATGGCTACACCTTC
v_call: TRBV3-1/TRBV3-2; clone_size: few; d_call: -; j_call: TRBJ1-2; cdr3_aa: CASSQTAESNYGYTF; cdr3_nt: TGTGCCAGCAGCCAGACAGCTGAATCTAACTATGGCTACACCTTC